This T cell receptor beta chain was sequenced for a study of blood T cell repertoires in COVID-19. Study-level information: There were acute and convalescent COVID-19 samples, and they came from the United States, Italy and Spain.

Some clones are missing from TCRdb's copy, which holds only in-frame ones; the method was immunoSEQ multiplex PCR. Of 200,000 to 250,000 clones detected, 84% appear once; the ten largest clones hold over 15%. The CDR3 totals 17 residues. J lost 0 bases, V lost 3 bases, and 6 bases had no gene match. CDR1 is KGHSH, CDR2 LQKENI, per germline. The source of this sequence is a woman older than 75 with active or convalescent COVID-19. This chain links TRBV18 with TRBJ2-3; 10 bases line up with TRBD2. The sequenced sample consisted of peripheral blood. Here the CDR3 DNA reads TGTGCCAGCTCACCGATAAGCGGGGGGGCTAGCACAGATACGCAGTATTTT. It is translated as CASSPISGGASTDTQYF.